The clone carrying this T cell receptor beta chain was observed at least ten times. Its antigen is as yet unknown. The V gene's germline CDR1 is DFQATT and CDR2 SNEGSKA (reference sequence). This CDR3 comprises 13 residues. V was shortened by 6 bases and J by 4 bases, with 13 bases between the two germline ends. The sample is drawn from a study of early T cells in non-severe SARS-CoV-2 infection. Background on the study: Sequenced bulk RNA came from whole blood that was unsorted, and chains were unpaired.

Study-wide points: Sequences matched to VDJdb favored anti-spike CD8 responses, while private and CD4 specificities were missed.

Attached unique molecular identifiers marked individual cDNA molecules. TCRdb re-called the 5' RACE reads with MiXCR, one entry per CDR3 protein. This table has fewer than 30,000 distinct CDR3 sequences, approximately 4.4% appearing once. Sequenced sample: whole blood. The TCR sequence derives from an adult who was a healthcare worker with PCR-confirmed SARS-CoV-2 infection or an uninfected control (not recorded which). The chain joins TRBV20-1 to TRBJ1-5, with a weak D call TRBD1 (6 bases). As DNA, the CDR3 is TGCAGTGCCCATACAGGGACTAATCAGCCCCAGCATTTT. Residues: CSAHTGTNQPQHF.